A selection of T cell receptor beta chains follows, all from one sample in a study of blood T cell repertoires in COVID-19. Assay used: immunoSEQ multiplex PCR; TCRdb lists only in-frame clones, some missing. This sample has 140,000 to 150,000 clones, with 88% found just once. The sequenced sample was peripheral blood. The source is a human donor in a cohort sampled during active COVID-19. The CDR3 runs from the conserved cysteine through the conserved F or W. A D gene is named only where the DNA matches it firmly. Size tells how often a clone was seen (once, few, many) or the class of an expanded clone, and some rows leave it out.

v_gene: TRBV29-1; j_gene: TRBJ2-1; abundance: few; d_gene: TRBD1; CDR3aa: CSVGQGAWNEQFF; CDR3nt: TGCAGCGTTGGACAGGGGGCATGGAATGAGCAGTTCTTC
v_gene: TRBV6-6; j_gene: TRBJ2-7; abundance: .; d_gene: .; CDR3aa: CASSRFEGLSSYEQYF; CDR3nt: TGTGCCAGCAGCCGATTTGAGGGCCTAAGCTCCTACGAGCAGTACTTC
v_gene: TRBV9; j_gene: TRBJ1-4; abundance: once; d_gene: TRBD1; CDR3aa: CASSVAQGAEKLFF; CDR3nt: TGTGCCAGCAGCGTAGCACAGGGGGCTGAAAAACTGTTTTTT
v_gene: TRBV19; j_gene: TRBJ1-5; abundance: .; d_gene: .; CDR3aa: CASTWARNQPQHF; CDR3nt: TGTGCCAGTACCTGGGCTCGAAATCAGCCCCAGCATTTT
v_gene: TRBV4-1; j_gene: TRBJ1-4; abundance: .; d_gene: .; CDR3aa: CASSQEGIQAWNEKLFF; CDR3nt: TGCGCCAGCAGCCAAGAAGGGATACAGGCCTGGAATGAAAAACTGTTTTTT
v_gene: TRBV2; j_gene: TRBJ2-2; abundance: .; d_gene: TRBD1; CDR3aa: CASFLDRANTGELFF; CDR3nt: TGTGCCAGCTTCCTGGACAGGGCGAACACCGGGGAGCTGTTTTTT
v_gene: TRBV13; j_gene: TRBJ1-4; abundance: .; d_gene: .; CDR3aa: CASSLGGQGKKLFF; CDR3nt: TGTGCCAGCAGCTTAGGAGGCCAGGGGAAAAAACTGTTTTTT
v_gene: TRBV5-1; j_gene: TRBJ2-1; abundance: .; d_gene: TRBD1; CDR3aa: CASSWPPSTDRGLSYNEQFF; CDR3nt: TGCGCCAGCAGCTGGCCACCTTCGACCGACAGGGGCCTTTCCTACAATGAGCAGTTCTTC
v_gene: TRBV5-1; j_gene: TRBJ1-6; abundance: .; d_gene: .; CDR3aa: CASSLAGQNQKSPLHF; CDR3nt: TGCGCCAGCAGCTTGGCTGGACAGAATCAAAAATCACCCCTCCACTTT
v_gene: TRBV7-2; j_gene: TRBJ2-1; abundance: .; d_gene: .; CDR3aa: CASSLALGLLRNEQFF; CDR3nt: TGTGCCAGCAGCTTGGCCTTGGGACTCCTACGTAATGAGCAGTTCTTC
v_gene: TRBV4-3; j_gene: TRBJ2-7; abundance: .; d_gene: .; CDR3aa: CASSQEFGYEQYF; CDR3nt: TGCGCCAGCAGCCAAGAATTCGGCTACGAGCAGTACTTC
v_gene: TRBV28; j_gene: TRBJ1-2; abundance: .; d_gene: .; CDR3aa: CASSLLGGYGYTF; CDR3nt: TGTGCCAGCAGTTTGTTAGGGGGCTATGGCTACACCTTC
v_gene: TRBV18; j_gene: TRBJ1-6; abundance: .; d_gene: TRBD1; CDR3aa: CASSPLRTGTYNSPLHF; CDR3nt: TGTGCCAGCTCACCTTTGCGGACAGGGACTTATAATTCACCCCTCCACTTT
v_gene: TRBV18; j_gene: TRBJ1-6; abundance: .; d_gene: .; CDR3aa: CASSPRLPENSPLHF; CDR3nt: TGTGCCAGCTCACCACGACTCCCAGAGAATTCACCCCTCCACTTT
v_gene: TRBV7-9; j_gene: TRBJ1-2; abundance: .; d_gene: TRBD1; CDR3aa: CASSSETGSNYGYTF; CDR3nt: TGTGCCAGCAGCTCAGAGACAGGGAGTAACTATGGCTACACCTTC
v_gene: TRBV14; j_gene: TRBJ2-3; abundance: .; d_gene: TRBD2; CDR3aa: CASSPLAGLTDTQYF; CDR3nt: TGTGCCAGCAGCCCGCTAGCGGGGCTTACAGATACGCAGTATTTT
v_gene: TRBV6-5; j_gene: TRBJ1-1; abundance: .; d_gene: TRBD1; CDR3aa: CASSLGDRMNTEAFF; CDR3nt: TGTGCCAGCAGTTTGGGGGACAGAATGAACACTGAAGCTTTCTTT
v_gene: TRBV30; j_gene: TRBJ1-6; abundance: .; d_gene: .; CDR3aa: CACLTEGNNSPLHF; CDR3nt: TGTGCCTGCCTTACCGAGGGCAATAATTCACCCCTCCACTTT
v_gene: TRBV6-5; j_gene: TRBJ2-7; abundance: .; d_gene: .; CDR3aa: CASWAGRGFRYEQYF; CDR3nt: TGTGCCAGCTGGGCAGGGCGAGGATTCCGCTACGAGCAGTACTTC
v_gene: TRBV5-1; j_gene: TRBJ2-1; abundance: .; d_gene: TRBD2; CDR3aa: CASGVAGGGYNEQFF; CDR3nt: TGCGCCAGCGGCGTAGCGGGAGGGGGGTACAATGAGCAGTTCTTC
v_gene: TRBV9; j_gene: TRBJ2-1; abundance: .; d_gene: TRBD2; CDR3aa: CASSVGTSGSYNEQFF; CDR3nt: TGTGCCAGCAGCGTAGGTACTAGCGGGTCCTACAATGAGCAGTTCTTC